The TCR beta chain described here comes from a study of persistence of HIV-infected CD4 T cells. General study points: Degenerate expanded CDR3beta sequences were enriched among CMV- and Gag-responding cells.

Concerning this clone itself: As yet, its antigen is unknown.

Nonspecific anti-CD3/anti-CD28 bead stimulation represents the broad CD4+ T cell repertoire. Sorting of responding CD4+ T cells relied on upregulated CD40 ligand together with CD69. The immunoSEQ assay was version 4, run in survey mode. Libraries were prepared by immunoSEQ multiplex PCR; TCRdb keeps only in-frame clonotypes and omits some of them. This table holds about 45,000 clones, about 87% found once. The origin of this receptor is an adult woman with HIV who was CMV-seropositive. This specimen consisted of CD4+ T cells sorted from PBMCs after approximately 20-hour stimulation, obtained from a patient who received antiretroviral therapy.

This CDR3 is CASSIGGEVGNTIYF. DNA for the CDR3: TGTGCCAGTAGTATAGGTGGAGAAGTCGGAAACACCATATATTTT. The gene calls are TRBV19 and TRBJ1-3; D uncertain. This CDR3 contains 15 residues. Between the trimmed V and J ends, which lost 1 base and 4 bases, there was a span of 11 bases. Germline V gives CDR1 LNHDA, CDR2 SQIVND (reference sequence).